This T cell receptor (beta chain) was captured in a study of cytomegalovirus exposure and HLA in healthy donors. Use of 60 Vbeta and 13 Jbeta primers characterized the PCR. The table came from immunoSEQ multiplex PCR; TCRdb's copy has only in-frame clones and leaves some out. Of 180,000 or so clones in the sample, 76% were seen once. Looked up from germline, CDR1 is MGHDK and CDR2 is SYGVNS. The length of the CDR3 is 13 residues. Trimming left V 4 bases short and J 1 base short, with 7 bases between. The sequenced material came from PBMCs. The source of this sequence is a female donor in good health and CMV-seronegative. The chain uses TRBV25-1 and TRBJ1-1; D unclear. The CDR3, as DNA: TGTGCCAGCAGTGTTCAGTCGAACACTGAAGCTTTCTTT. This codes for CASSVQSNTEAFF.